The T cell receptor beta chain described here comes from a study of T cell responses to AZD1222 COVID-19 vaccine. Study results and limitations: There were mostly white British donors and more females than males, and clonal diversity was possibly underestimated.

This clone appeared once. Its specificity is unknown. Method: immunoSEQ multiplex PCR; TCRdb's copy keeps in-frame clones and lacks some. Of some 130,000 clones in the sample, just over 90% were seen once. Pooling was applied to second doses at about 4 or about 12 weeks. The V segment lost 5 bases and the J segment 3 bases; nucleotides outside the gene matches: 5. The CDR3 loop spans 15 amino acids. Germline-derived CDR1 and CDR2 are SGHNT and YENEEA. This TCR was recovered from an adult who received the AZD1222 COVID-19 vaccine. The sample consisted of peripheral blood, taken 28 days after the second AZD1222 dose. The rearrangement links TRBV11-3 to TRBJ2-3; 10 nucleotides line up with TRBD2. CDR3: CASSPSGSETDTQYF. The CDR3 DNA reads as TGTGCCAGCAGCCCTAGCGGGAGTGAGACAGATACGCAGTATTTT.